The 14 T cell receptor beta chains in this list originate from one sample, sequenced in a study of a mutant IDH1 vaccine in newly diagnosed glioma. Sequencing used immunoSEQ multiplex PCR; TCRdb keeps in-frame clones, though not all of them. This table holds approximately 58,000 clones, 80% to 85% found once. These TCRs' antigens remain unknown. Described time point: week 47, end of study. Vaccination comprised doses that each held 300 ug of mutant IDH1 20-mer peptide, plus topical imiquimod. Sequenced here: PBMCs, sampled from a glioma patient whose treatment included an IDH1 peptide vaccine. The receptor set was obtained from a man younger than 40 with glioma.

The chain links TRBV6-1 to TRBJ2-3; 10 nucleotides align to TRBD1. CDR3 length: 15 amino acids. Germline CDR1 and CDR2: MNHNS and SASEGT. Trimming at V came to 3 bases and at J to 4 bases, leaving 4 bases not matched to a gene. This CDR3 is CASSETGGGSDTQYF. The CDR3 DNA follows: TGTGCCAGCAGTGAGACAGGGGGCGGTTCAGATACGCAGTATTTT.

The chain combines TRBV4-2 with TRBJ2-1; 11 bases line up with TRBD2. The CDR3 spans 15 residues. The germline CDR1 and CDR2 sequences are LGHNA and YNFKEQ. The V gene end was trimmed by 1 base and the J gene end by 7 bases; junction bases not matched to a gene: 3. As DNA, the CDR3 is TGTGCCAGCAGCCAAGGGCTAGCGGGGGGAAATGAGCAGTTCTTC. Translation: CASSQGLAGGNEQFF.

This clone was detected once. The V and J genes are TRBV19 and TRBJ2-7, with a possible D match to TRBD2 (6 bases). Per germline, CDR1 LNHDA and CDR2 SQIVND (reference sequence). The CDR3 runs 13 residues. V was clipped by 5 bases and J by 1 base, with 9 bases between them. CDR3 amino acids: CASSAGLSYEQYF. Here the CDR3 DNA reads TGTGCCAGTAGTGCGGGACTTTCCTACGAGCAGTACTTC.

There are a few counts of this clone. The chain has TRBV7-9 and TRBJ1-5; D is undetermined. The V end was cut by 3 bases, the J end by 4 bases, with 4 bases between. The V gene's germline CDR1 is SEHNR and CDR2 FQNEAQ (reference sequence). The length of the CDR3 is 12 residues. The CDR3 coding sequence is TGTGCCAGCAGCTTTTCTAATCAGCCCCAGCATTTT. This sequence encodes CASSFSNQPQHF.

The genes are TRBV7-9 and TRBJ2-7; D possibly corresponds to TRBD1 (5 bases). The CDR3 is 14 residues long. Trimming left V 5 bases short and J 1 base short, with 12 bases between. Germline CDR1 reads SEHNR; CDR2 reads FQNEAQ (reference sequence). CDR3 amino acids: CASSLTDISYEQYF. The CDR3 DNA sequence: TGTGCCAGCAGCCTAACGGACATTTCCTACGAGCAGTACTTC.

The J gene is TRBJ2-5, the V gene TRBV7-6, with 8 positions matching TRBD1. The CDR3 totals 13 residues. Germline V gene data show CDR1 as SGHVS and CDR2 as FNYEAQ. V lost 4 bases, J lost 2 bases, and 0 bases stayed unmatched. In DNA form, the CDR3 reads TGTGCCAGCAGCTACAGGGGGCAAGAGACCCAGTACTTC. As protein: CASSYRGQETQYF.

V gene TRBV4-2 combines with J gene TRBJ2-1; 8 positions agree with TRBD1. The CDR3 spans 15 residues. Per germline, CDR1 LGHNA and CDR2 YNFKEQ. V lost 3 bases, J lost 6 bases, and 7 bases stayed unmatched. The CDR3 spells CASSQDRVVSNEQFF. CDR3 bases: TGTGCCAGCAGCCAGGACAGGGTTGTCAGCAATGAGCAGTTCTTC.

This clone was seen just once. J is TRBJ1-1 and V is TRBV5-4; D remains ambiguous. CDR3 size: 11 residues. Trimming removed 3 bases at V and 8 bases at J, with 8 bases between. Germline assignment: CDR1 SGHNT and CDR2 YYREEE (reference sequence). CDR3 nucleotides: TGTGCCAGCAGCTCGGGGTCAGAAGCTTTCTTT. This gives the protein CASSSGSEAFF.

This sequence joins TRBV28 and TRBJ1-2; D is uncertain. This CDR3 region has 12 residues. Looked up from germline, CDR1 is MDHEN and CDR2 is SYDVKM. Trimming removed 8 bases from V and 6 bases from J, with 13 bases in between. DNA of the CDR3: TGTGCCAGCGGCGATAGGGTGGATGGCTACACCTTC. Its protein product is CASGDRVDGYTF.

This clone was picked up one time. The CDR3 spells CASSYFRQSEAFF. The DNA for the CDR3 is TGTGCCAGCAGCTACTTTAGACAGAGTGAAGCTTTCTTT. This chain uses TRBV7-2 with TRBJ1-1; D is possibly TRBD1 (5 bases). Germline V gives CDR1 SGHTA, CDR2 FQGNSA. V was cut by 4 bases and J by 7 bases, with 13 bases left in between. CDR3 length: 13 residues.

This clone was observed a single time. The chain joins TRBV7-9 to TRBJ2-7, with 8 bases matching TRBD1. V was pared by 5 bases and J by 4 bases, with 10 bases of the junction left unmatched. Germline V gene sequence: CDR1 SEHNR, CDR2 FQNEAQ (reference sequence). The CDR3 is made up of 15 amino acids. CDR3 nucleotide sequence: TGTGCCAGCAGCCCCGGACAGGGTAATTCGTACGAGCAGTACTTC. This sequence encodes CASSPGQGNSYEQYF.

V gene TRBV18 combines with J gene TRBJ2-7; D is uncertain. The V end was cut by 3 bases, the J end by 2 bases, with 5 bases between. Germline V gene data show CDR1 as KGHSH and CDR2 as LQKENI. This CDR3 is 12 amino acids long. CDR3 protein: CASSPTPYEQYF. The CDR3 DNA follows: TGTGCCAGCTCACCCACTCCCTACGAGCAGTACTTC.

The chain uses TRBV2 and TRBJ2-7; TRBD1 agrees at 7 bases. Trimming took 6 bases from V and 1 from J; bases not matched to a gene: 3. Germline-derived CDR1 and CDR2 are SNHLY and FYNNEI. This CDR3 has 13 amino acids. The chain's CDR3 is CASRSRGSYEQYF. The CDR3 DNA reads TGTGCCAGCAGAAGCAGGGGGTCCTACGAGCAGTACTTC.

This chain connects TRBV7-2 to TRBJ2-7; 7 nucleotides agree with TRBD1. Per the germline V gene, CDR1 is SGHTA and CDR2 is FQGNSA. The J segment lost 2 bases and the V segment lost 5 bases, leaving 9 bases of the junction unmatched. The CDR3 covers 15 residues. Written as DNA, the CDR3 is TGTGCCAGCAGCGAACTCCTGGGGACAGCCTACGAGCAGTACTTC. It specifies CASSELLGTAYEQYF. The full variable domain, rest sourced from reference TRBV7-2 and TRBJ2-7, is GAGVSQSPSNKVTEKGKDVELRCDPISGHTALYWYRQSLGQGLEFLIYFQGNSAPDKSGLPSDRFSAERTGGSVSTLTIQRTQQEDSAVYLCASSELLGTAYEQYFGPGTRLTVT.